A single sample is the source of the 16 T cell receptor beta chains below, sequenced in a study of T cells after yellow fever vaccination (dated by TCRdb to the late 2010s). What this sample's treatment or condition label stands for: live attenuated yellow fever vaccine strain. Receptor amplification or capture employed 5' RACE. The instrument was an Illumina NovaSeq 6000. The public reads were reanalyzed by TCRdb: fastp trimming at Q25, MiXCR alignment, in-frame beta chains only. Every entry covers one CDR3 protein and lists the most common genes and DNA from its rows. The sample yields a few hundred thousand distinct CDR3 sequences; less than 3.5% were counted once. The top ten constitute around 3.2% of the sample. Sequenced here: CD4+ T cells sorted from PBMCs, sampled 10 days after the yellow fever booster vaccination. The receptor source for this set is a man younger than 30 who received the YFV17D yellow fever vaccine.

This clonotype came up many times. The rearrangement joins TRBV9 to TRBJ2-2; D remains ambiguous. The CDR3 has 12 residues. V lost 5 bases to trimming and J lost 8 bases, with 10 bases between them. Germline loops: CDR1 SGDLS, CDR2 YYNGEE. The DNA of the CDR3 is TGTGCCAGCAGGTCACAAGGGGGGGAGCTGTTTTTT. It encodes CASRSQGGELFF.

In this sample, this clonotype turned up many times. J is TRBJ2-1 and V is TRBV6-1; 13 bases are a match to TRBD2. The CDR3 extends over 15 amino acids. Looked up from germline, CDR1 is MNHNS and CDR2 is SASEGT. The trim removed 1 base at V and 8 bases at J, leaving 2 bases unmatched. The CDR3 sequence is CASSEGLAGGDEQFF. CDR3 nucleotides: TGTGCCAGCAGTGAAGGACTAGCGGGGGGTGATGAGCAGTTCTTC.

This clonotype was counted between two and nine times. CDR3 sequence reads: CASSSRDQETQYF. In DNA form, the CDR3 reads TGTGCCAGCAGTAGCAGGGACCAAGAGACCCAGTACTTC. The chain has TRBV12-3 or TRBV12-4 and TRBJ2-5; maybe TRBD1 (5 bases). Deletions cut 5 bases from V and 0 bases from J, with 7 bases between. The CDR3 consists of 13 residues.

In this sample, this clonotype turned up a few times. The CDR3 protein is CASSPGGTARNTIYF. The CDR3 DNA reads TGCGCCAGCAGCCCAGGGGGGACAGCCCGAAACACCATATATTTT. The chain carries TRBV5-1 and TRBJ1-3, with 7 bases matching TRBD1. The ends lost 4 bases at V and 5 bases at J; junction bases unmatched: 9. Germline CDR1 SGHRS, CDR2 YFSETQ. The CDR3 is made up of 15 amino acids.

This clonotype was recorded many times. The rearrangement links TRBV6-6 to TRBJ1-2; D might be TRBD1 (5 bases). Germline CDR1 MNHNY, CDR2 SVGAGI (reference sequence). Trimming took 0 bases from V and 2 from J, leaving 10 bases between them. The CDR3 has 15 amino acids. CDR3 in DNA: TGTGCCAGCAGTTACTCAAACCGGGACAACTATGGCTACACCTTC. Amino acid sequence: CASSYSNRDNYGYTF.

The chain combines TRBV28 with TRBJ1-2; D is uncertain. The CDR3 contains 12 residues. The germline V gene encodes CDR1 MDHEN and CDR2 SYDVKM. Trimming took 4 bases from V and 2 from J, leaving 5 bases between them. Written as DNA, the CDR3 is TGTGCCAGCAGTTGGGTAAACTATGGCTACACCTTC. This codes for CASSWVNYGYTF.

This clonotype was observed at least ten times. The gene calls are TRBV13 and TRBJ1-1, with D perhaps TRBD1 (5 bases). This CDR3 is built from 10 residues. Germline V gives CDR1 PRHDT, CDR2 FYEKMQ (reference sequence). V gave up 3 bases and J gave up 11 bases, with 7 bases separating them. The CDR3 sequence: CASSLGDAFF. CDR3 sequence (DNA): TGTGCCAGCAGCTTGGGGGATGCTTTCTTT.

This clonotype occurred many times. The rearrangement links TRBV5-1 to TRBJ2-7, with D possibly called TRBD1 or TRBD2 (5 bases each). The CDR3 sequence is 14 residues long. V was clipped by 0 bases and J by 2 bases, with 9 bases between them. Per the germline V gene, CDR1 is SGHRS and CDR2 is YFSETQ. The CDR3 loop is CASSLGGAAYEQYV. The DNA of the CDR3 is TGCGCCAGCAGCTTGGGAGGGGCGGCCTACGAGCAGTACGTC.

The table lists this clonotype with many counts. The chain joins TRBV12-3 or TRBV12-4 to TRBJ2-1; 10 bases are shared with TRBD2. After removal of 5 bases from V and 3 bases from J, the junction contained 4 bases not matched to a gene. This CDR3 is 15 amino acids long. CDR3 coding DNA: TGTGCCAGCAGTCTTAGCGGGGGGTACTACAATGAGCAGTTCTTC. Protein: CASSLSGGYYNEQFF.

In its sample, this clonotype was seen many times. The rearrangement joins TRBV18 to TRBJ1-6; TRBD1 matches at 7 bases. V trimming: 6 bases; J trimming: 7 bases; junction bases outside the gene matches: 12. The CDR3 has 16 residues. Germline V gene lookup returns CDR1 KGHSH and CDR2 LQKENI. As DNA, the CDR3 is TGTGCCAGCTCCGACCAAGGGGACAGATCGAATTCACCCCTCCACTTT. It translates to CASSDQGDRSNSPLHF.

V is TRBV5-1 and J is TRBJ2-2; maybe TRBD2 (6 bases). V was shortened by 9 bases and J by 0 bases, with 12 bases between the two germline ends. The CDR3 length is 14 residues. Germline loops: CDR1 SGHRS, CDR2 YFSETQ. Here the CDR3 DNA reads TGCGCCACCCGTCCTAGCGCGAACACCGGGGAGCTGTTTTTT. It specifies CATRPSANTGELFF.

This clonotype came up a few times. The chain combines TRBV5-1 with TRBJ2-5; D might be TRBD2 (5 bases). Trimming shortened V by 0 bases and J by 5 bases, and 14 bases separated the two germline ends. Germline V CDR1 and CDR2: SGHRS, YFSETQ. This CDR3 spans 15 amino acids. The CDR3 sequence is CASSLEWTPAETQYF. The CDR3 DNA reads as TGCGCCAGCAGCTTGGAATGGACTCCCGCGGAGACCCAGTACTTC.

This clonotype appeared many times. The chain couples TRBV7-2 to TRBJ2-1; 8 nucleotides agree with TRBD2. The CDR3 is made up of 16 amino acids. Looked up from germline, CDR1 is SGHTA and CDR2 is FQGNSA. Trimming took 1 base from V and 3 from J; bases not matched to a gene: 5. The CDR3 here is CASSLVASGGYNEQFF. DNA for the CDR3: TGTGCCAGCAGCTTAGTAGCCAGCGGGGGCTACAATGAGCAGTTCTTC.

The rearrangement joins TRBV19 to TRBJ2-2; D is perhaps TRBD1 or TRBD2 (5 bases each). The CDR3 extends over 17 amino acids. Germline loops: CDR1 LNHDA, CDR2 SQIVND (reference sequence). V lost 3 bases and J lost 0, with 14 bases in between. The CDR3 DNA reads TGTGCCAGTAGTATTGAATGGGGGTTCCCGAACACCGGGGAGCTGTTTTTT. This codes for CASSIEWGFPNTGELFF.

This clonotype was seen at least ten times. The chain is built from TRBV5-4 and TRBJ2-2; D is perhaps TRBD1 or TRBD2 (5 bases each). The ends were cut back, 4 bases at V and 5 bases at J, with 12 bases in the middle. This CDR3 comprises 14 residues. The V gene's germline CDR1 is SGHNT and CDR2 YYREEE (reference sequence). CDR3 in DNA: TGTGCCAGCAGCAAGGCCGGGGCAACCGGGGAGCTGTTTTTT. The encoded protein is CASSKAGATGELFF.

This clonotype was seen more than once but under ten times. The V call is TRBV6-6, the J call TRBJ2-1; 9 bases are shared with TRBD1. Germline trimming cut 4 bases from V and 4 bases from J; bases unmatched to any gene: 2. Germline CDR1 reads MNHNY; CDR2 reads SVGAGI (reference sequence). The CDR3 has 14 amino acids. The CDR3 protein is CASSWGQGYNEQFF. In DNA form, the CDR3 reads TGTGCCAGCAGTTGGGGACAGGGTTACAATGAGCAGTTCTTC.